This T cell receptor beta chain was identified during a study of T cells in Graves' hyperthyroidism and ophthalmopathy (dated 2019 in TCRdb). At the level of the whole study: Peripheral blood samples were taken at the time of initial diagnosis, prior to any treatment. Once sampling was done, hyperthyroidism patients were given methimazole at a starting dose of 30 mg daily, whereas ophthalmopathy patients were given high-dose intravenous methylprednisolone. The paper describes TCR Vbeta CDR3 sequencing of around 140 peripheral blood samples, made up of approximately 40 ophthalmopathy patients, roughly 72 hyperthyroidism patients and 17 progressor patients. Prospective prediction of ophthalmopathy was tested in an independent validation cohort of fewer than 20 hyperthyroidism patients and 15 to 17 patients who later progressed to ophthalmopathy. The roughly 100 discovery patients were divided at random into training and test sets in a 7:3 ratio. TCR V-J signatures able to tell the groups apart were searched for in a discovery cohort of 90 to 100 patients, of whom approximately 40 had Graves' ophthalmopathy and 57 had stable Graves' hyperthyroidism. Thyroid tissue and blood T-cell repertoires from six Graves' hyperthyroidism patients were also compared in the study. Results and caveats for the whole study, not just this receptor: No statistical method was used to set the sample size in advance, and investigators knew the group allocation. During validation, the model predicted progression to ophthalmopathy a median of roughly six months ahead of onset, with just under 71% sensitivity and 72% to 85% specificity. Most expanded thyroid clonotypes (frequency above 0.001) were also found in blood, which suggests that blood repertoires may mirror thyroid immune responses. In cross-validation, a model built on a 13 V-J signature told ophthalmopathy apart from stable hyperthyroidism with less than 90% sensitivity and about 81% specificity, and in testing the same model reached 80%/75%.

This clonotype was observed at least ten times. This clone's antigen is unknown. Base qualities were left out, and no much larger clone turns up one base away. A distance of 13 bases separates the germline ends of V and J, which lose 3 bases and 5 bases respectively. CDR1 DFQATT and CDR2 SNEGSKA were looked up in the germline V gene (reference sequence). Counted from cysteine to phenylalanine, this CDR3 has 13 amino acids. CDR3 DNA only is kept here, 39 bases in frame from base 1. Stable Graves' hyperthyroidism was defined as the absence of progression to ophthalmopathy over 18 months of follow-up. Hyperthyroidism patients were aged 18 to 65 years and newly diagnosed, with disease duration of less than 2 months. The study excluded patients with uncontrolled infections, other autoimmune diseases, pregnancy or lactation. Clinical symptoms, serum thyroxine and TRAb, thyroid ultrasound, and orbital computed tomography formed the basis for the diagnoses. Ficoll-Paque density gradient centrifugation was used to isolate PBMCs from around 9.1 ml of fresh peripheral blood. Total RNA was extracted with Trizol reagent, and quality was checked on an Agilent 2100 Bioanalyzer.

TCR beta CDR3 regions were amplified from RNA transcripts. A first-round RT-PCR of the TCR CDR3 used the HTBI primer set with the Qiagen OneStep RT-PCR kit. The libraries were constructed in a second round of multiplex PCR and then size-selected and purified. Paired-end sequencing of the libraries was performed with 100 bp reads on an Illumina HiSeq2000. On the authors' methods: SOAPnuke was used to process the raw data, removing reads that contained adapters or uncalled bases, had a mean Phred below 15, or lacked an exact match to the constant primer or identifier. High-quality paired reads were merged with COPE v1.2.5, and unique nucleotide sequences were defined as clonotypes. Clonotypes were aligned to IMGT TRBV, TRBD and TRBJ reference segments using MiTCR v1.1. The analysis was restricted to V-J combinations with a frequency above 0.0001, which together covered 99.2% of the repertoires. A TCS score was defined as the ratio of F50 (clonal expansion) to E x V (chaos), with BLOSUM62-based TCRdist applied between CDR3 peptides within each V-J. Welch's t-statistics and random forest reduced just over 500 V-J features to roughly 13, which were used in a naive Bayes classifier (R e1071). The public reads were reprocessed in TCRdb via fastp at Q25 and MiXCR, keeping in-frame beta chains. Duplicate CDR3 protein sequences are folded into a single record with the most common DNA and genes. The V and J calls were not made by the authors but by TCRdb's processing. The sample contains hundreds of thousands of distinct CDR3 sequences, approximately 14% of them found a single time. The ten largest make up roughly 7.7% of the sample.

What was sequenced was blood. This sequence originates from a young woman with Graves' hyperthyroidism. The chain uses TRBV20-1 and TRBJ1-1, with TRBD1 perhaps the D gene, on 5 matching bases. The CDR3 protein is CSASGGVETEAFF. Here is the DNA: TGCAGTGCTAGTGGGGGGGTGGAAACTGAAGCTTTCTTT.